The entry below gives a single T cell receptor (beta chain) sequence along with its context. The antigen remains undetermined. Investigators profiled TCR beta VDJ and CDR3 from genomic DNA template. TCRdb re-called the reads with MiXCR, one entry per CDR3 protein. The sample contains 400,000 to 600,000 distinct CDR3 sequences, approximately 33% of which appear only once. The data stem from a study of CD8+CD57+ T cells in acquired aplastic anemia. Germline V gene data show CDR1 as SGDLS and CDR2 as YYNGEE. Trimming removed 0 bases from V and 4 bases from J, with 9 bases in between. The CDR3 contains 14 residues. The study, taken as a whole, reports: CD8+ Simpson's diversity in patients was not significantly different from that in controls. Overlapping CD8+ CDR3 repertoires of patients and controls contained around 31 shared sequences.

Patients who underwent sequencing had shown CD8+CD57+ cell expansion by flow cytometry. Severe acquired aplastic anemia was present in all patients. Among the patients, none had received any therapy at the time of blood sampling. This chain connects TRBV9 to TRBJ2-3; the D is unclear. This clonotype originated in a human donor with aplastic anemia. Sequencing input: sorted CD4+, CD8+, or CD8+CD57+ T cells (not recorded which) from PBMCs. The CDR3 DNA reads as TGTGCCAGCAGCGTAGGGCCCGCACCAGATACGCAGTATTTT. As protein: CASSVGPAPDTQYF. Filled out from reference TRBV9 and TRBJ2-3, the complete variable domain reads DSGVTQTPKHLITATGQRVTLRCSPRSGDLSVYWYQQSLDQGLQFLIQYYNGEERAKGNILERFSAQQFPDLHSELNLSSLELGDSALYFCASSVGPAPDTQYFGPGTRLTVL.